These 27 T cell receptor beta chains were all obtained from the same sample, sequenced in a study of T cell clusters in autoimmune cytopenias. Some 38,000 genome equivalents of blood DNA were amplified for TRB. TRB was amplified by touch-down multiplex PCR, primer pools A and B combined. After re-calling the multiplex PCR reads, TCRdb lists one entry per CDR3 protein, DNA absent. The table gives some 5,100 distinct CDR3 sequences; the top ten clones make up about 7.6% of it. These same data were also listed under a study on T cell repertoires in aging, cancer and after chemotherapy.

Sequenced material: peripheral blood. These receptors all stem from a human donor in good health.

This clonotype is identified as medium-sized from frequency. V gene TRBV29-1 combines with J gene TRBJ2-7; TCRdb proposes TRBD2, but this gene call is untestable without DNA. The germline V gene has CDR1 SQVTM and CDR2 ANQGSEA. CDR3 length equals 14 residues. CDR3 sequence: CSVETSGGSYEQYF.

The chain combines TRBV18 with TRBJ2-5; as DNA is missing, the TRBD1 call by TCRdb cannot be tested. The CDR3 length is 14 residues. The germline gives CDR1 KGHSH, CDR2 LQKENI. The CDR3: CASSPRRGGETQYF.

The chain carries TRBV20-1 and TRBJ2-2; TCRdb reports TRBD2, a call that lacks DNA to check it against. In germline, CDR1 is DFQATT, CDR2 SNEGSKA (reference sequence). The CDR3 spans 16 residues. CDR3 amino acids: CSARGAGGLRAGELFF.

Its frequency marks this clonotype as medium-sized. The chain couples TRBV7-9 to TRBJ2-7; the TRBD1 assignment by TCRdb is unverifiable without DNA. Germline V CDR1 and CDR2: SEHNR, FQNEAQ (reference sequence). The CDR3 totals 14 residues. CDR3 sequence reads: CASNLGQSGNEQYF. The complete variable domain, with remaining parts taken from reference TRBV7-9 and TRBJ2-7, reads DTGVSQNPRHKITKRGQNVTFRCDPISEHNRLYWYRQTLGQGPEFLTYFQNEAQLEKSRLLSDRFSAERPKGSFSTLEIQRTEQGDSAMYLCASNLGQSGNEQYFGPGTRLTVT.

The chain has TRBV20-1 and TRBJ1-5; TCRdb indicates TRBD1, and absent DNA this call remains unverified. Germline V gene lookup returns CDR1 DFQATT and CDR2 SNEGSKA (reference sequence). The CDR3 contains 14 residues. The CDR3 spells CSARDPAGSQPQHF.

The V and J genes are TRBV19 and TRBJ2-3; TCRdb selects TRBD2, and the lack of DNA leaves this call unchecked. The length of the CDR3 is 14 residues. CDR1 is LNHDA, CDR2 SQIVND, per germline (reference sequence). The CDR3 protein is CASSIGTFTDTQYF.

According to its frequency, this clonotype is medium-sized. The CDR3 protein is CASIGTGKTQYF. This sequence joins TRBV6-1 and TRBJ2-5; the D gene TCRdb calls, TRBD1, cannot be checked with no DNA. CDR1 is MNHNS, CDR2 SASEGT, per germline. CDR3 length: 12 amino acids.

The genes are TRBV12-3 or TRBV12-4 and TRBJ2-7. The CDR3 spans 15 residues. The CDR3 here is CASSFNGGSSYEQYF.

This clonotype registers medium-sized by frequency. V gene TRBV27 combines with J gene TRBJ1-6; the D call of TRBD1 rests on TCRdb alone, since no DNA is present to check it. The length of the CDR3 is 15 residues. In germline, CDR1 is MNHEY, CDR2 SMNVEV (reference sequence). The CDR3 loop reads CASSSGTWGNSPLHF.

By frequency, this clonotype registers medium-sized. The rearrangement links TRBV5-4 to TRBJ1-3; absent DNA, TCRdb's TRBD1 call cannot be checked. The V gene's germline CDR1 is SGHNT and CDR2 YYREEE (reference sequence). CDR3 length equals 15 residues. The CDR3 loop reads CASSRGADSGNTIYF.

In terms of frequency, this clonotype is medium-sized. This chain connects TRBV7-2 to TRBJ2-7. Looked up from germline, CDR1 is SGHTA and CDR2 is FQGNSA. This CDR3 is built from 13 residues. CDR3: CASSLAGPYEQYF. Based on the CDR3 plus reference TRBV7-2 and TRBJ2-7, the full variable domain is GAGVSQSPSNKVTEKGKDVELRCDPISGHTALYWYRQSLGQGLEFLIYFQGNSAPDKSGLPSDRFSAERTGGSVSTLTIQRTQQEDSAVYLCASSLAGPYEQYFGPGTRLTVT.

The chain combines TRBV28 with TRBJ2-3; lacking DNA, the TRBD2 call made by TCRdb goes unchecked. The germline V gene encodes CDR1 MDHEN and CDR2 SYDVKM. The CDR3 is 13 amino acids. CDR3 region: CASTIEGRDTQYF.

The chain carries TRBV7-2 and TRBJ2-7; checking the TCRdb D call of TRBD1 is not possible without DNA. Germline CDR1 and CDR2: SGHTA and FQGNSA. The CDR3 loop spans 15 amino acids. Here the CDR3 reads CASSRAGTGSYEQYF.

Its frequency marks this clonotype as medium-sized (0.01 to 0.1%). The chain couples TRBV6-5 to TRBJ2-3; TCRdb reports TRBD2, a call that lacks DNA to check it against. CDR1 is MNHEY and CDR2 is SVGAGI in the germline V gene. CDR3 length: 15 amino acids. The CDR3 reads CASSATSGITDTQYF.

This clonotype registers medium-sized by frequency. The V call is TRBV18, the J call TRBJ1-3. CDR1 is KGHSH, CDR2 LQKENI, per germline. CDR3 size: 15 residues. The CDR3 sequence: CASSPPGGTGNTIYF. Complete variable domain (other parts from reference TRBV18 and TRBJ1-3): NAGVMQNPRHLVRRRGQEARLRCSPMKGHSHVYWYRQLPEEGLKFMVYLQKENIIDESGMPKERFSAEFPKEGPSILRIQQVVRGDSAAYFCASSPPGGTGNTIYFGEGSWLTVV.

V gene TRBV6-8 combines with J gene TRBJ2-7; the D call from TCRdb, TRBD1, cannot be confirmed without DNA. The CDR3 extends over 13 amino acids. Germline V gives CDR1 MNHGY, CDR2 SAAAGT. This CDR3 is CASSVGPRHEQYF.

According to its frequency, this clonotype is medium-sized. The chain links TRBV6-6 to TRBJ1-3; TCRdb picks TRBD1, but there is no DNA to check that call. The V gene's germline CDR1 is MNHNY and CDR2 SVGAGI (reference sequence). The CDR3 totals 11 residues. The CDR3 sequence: CASSPLDTIYF.

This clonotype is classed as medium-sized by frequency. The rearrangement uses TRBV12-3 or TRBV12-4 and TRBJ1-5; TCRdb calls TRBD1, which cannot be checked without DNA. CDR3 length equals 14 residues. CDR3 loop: CASSFDRAGQPQHF.

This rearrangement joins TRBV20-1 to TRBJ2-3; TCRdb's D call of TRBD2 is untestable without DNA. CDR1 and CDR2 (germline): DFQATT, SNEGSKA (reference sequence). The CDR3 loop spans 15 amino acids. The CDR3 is CSARDSGTSTDTQYF.

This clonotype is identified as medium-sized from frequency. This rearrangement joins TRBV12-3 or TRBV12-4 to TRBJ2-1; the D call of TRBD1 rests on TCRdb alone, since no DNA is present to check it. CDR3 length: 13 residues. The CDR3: CASRDRAYNEQFF.

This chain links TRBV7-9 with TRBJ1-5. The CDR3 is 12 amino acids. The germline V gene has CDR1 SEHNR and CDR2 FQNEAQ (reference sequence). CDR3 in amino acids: CASSFSDQPQHF.

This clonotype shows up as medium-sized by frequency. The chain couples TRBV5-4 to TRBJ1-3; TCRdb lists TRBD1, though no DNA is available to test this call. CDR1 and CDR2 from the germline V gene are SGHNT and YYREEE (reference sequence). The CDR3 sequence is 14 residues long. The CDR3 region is CASSLPGFGNTIYF.

The CDR3 protein is CASRRGQGAYEQYF. The V gene is TRBV5-1, the J gene TRBJ2-7; TCRdb picks TRBD1, but there is no DNA to check that call. The V gene's germline CDR1 is SGHRS and CDR2 YFSETQ. The CDR3 is made up of 14 amino acids. The whole variable domain, filled in from reference TRBV5-1 and TRBJ2-7, reads KAGVTQTPRYLIKTRGQQVTLSCSPISGHRSVSWYQQTPGQGLQFLFEYFSETQRNKGNFPGRFSGRQFSNSRSEMNVSTLELGDSALYLCASRRGQGAYEQYFGPGTRLTVT.

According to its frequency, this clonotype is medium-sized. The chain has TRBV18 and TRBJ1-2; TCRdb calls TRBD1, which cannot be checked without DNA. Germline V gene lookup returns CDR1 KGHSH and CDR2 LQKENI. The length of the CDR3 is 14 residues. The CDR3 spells CASSPTTGNYGYTF.

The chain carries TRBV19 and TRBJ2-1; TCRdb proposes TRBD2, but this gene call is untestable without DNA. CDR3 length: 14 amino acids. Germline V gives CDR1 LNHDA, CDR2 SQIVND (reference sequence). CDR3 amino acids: CASGRLAGGNEQFF.

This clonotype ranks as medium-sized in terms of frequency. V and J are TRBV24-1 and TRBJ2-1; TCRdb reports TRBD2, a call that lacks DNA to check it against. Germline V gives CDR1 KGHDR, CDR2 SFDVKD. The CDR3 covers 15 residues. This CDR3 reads CATSDRTSGSYEQFF.

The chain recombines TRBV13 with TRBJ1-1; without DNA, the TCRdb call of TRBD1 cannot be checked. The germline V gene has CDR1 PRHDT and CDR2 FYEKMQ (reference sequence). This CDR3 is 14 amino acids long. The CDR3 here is CASSARQGATEAFF.